This paragraph reports one TCR beta chain. The sample originates from a study of T cell repertoires in ileal Crohn's disease. As for the study in general: Operated complications were stricturing disease (approximately 61%) and penetrating disease (about 40%). M6 samples are neoterminal ileum biopsies from postoperative colonoscopy.

TCRdb's copy holds only in-frame clones and misses some; the assay was immunoSEQ multiplex PCR. This sample carries roughly 62,000 clones, less than 90% of them seen once, and the ten largest clones take roughly 2%. This sample's time point: neoterminal ileum biopsy at postoperative endoscopy, about 6 months after surgery. This CDR3 region has 15 residues. Germline values: CDR1 SGHKS, CDR2 YYEKEE (reference sequence). Deletions cut 4 bases from V and 4 bases from J, with 14 bases between. The chain combines TRBV5-5 with TRBJ2-2; unclear D gene. The source material was ileal tissue. This sequence originates from an adult with Crohn's disease. The CDR3 loop is CASSGDTPATGELFF. In DNA, the CDR3 is TGTGCCAGCAGCGGTGACACCCCGGCCACCGGGGAGCTGTTTTTT.